A selection of T cell receptor beta chains follows, all from one sample in a study of shared clonotypes between healthy human individuals. Assay used: immunoSEQ multiplex PCR; TCRdb lists only in-frame clones, some missing. Counted here are about 1.5 million clones, around 98% occurring once; the ten biggest clones make up around 0.45%. The sequenced sample was naive CD4+ T cells sorted from blood. The receptors here all came from a man younger than 40 in good health. CDR3s include the opening cysteine and the closing phenylalanine or tryptophan. Each record gives: CDR3 protein, CDR3 DNA, V gene, D gene, J gene, clone size. D genes are given only for firm matches. Clone sizes are given selectively: once, few, many, or a class where the clone is expanded.

CASSARGGNTGELFF,TGTGCCAGCAGTGCCCGAGGCGGAAACACCGGGGAGCTGTTTTTT,TRBV27,NA,TRBJ2-2,NA
CASSSSLAVKETQYF,TGTGCCAGCAGCTCCTCCCTAGCGGTCAAAGAGACCCAGTACTTC,TRBV7-6,TRBD2,TRBJ2-5,NA
CASSSGQGLNNEQFF,TGTGCCAGCAGTTCCGGACAGGGCCTGAACAATGAGCAGTTCTTC,TRBV28,TRBD1,TRBJ2-1,NA
CASSISGASYEQYF,TGTGCCAGCAGCATAAGCGGAGCCTCCTACGAGCAGTACTTC,TRBV7-2,NA,TRBJ2-7,once
CASSDTKGGFNEQFF,TGTGCCAGCAGCGATACCAAGGGCGGGTTCAATGAGCAGTTCTTC,TRBV11-3,NA,TRBJ2-1,NA
CASSPWGAHETQYF,TGTGCCAGCAGCCCCTGGGGGGCGCATGAGACCCAGTACTTC,TRBV2,NA,TRBJ2-5,NA
CASTLENTGELFF,TGTGCCAGCACTTTGGAGAACACCGGGGAGCTGTTTTTT,TRBV2,NA,TRBJ2-2,NA
CASSYYSERARYGYTF,TGTGCCAGCAGCTACTACAGTGAGAGGGCCAGATATGGCTACACCTTC,TRBV7-8,NA,TRBJ1-2,NA
CAWSSGGTGYQPQHF,TGTGCCTGGAGTAGTGGCGGGACAGGGTATCAGCCCCAGCATTTT,TRBV30,TRBD1,TRBJ1-5,NA
CASSFGQGSYEQYF,TGTGCCAGCAGTTTTGGGCAGGGCTCCTACGAGCAGTACTTC,TRBV28,NA,TRBJ2-7,few
CASSHNSPPSSYNEQFF,TGCGCCAGCAGTCATAATAGCCCCCCAAGCTCCTACAATGAGCAGTTCTTC,TRBV23-1,NA,TRBJ2-1,NA
CASSWMTQSSSYNEQFF,TGTGCCAGCAGTTGGATGACGCAGAGTAGCTCCTACAATGAGCAGTTCTTC,TRBV27,NA,TRBJ2-1,NA
CASSLGSSGNEKLFF,TGTGCCAGCAGCTTAGGCTCCAGCGGGAATGAAAAACTGTTTTTT,TRBV7-9,NA,TRBJ1-4,NA
CASSPEGLAIDEQFF,TGTGCCAGCAGCCCAGAAGGACTAGCGATCGATGAGCAGTTCTTC,TRBV9,TRBD2,TRBJ2-1,once
CASSLPTSRRNNEQFF,TGTGCCAGCAGCTTGCCGACTAGCCGGAGGAACAATGAGCAGTTCTTC,TRBV5-4,TRBD2,TRBJ2-1,NA
CASSEYDRALNTGELFF,TGTGCCAGCAGTGAATATGACAGGGCCCTGAACACCGGGGAGCTGTTTTTT,TRBV25-1,TRBD1,TRBJ2-2,NA
CASSPVSGGKNTEAFF,TGTGCCAGCAGCCCCGTTTCAGGGGGAAAGAACACTGAAGCTTTCTTT,TRBV28,TRBD1,TRBJ1-1,once
CASSLSSALPGELFF,TGTGCCAGCAGTTTATCTAGCGCACTCCCGGGGGAGCTGTTTTTT,TRBV28,NA,TRBJ2-2,NA
CASSPWREVVETQYF,TGTGCCAGCAGTCCTTGGCGGGAGGTAGTTGAGACCCAGTACTTC,TRBV2,TRBD2,TRBJ2-5,NA
CSAKDNEQFF,TGCAGTGCTAAGGACAATGAGCAGTTCTTC,TRBV20-1,NA,TRBJ2-1,NA
CASSLEYGYEQYF,TGCGCCAGCAGCTTGGAGTATGGATACGAGCAGTACTTC,TRBV5-1,NA,TRBJ2-7,NA
CASSLEGGNGQETQYF,TGTGCCAGCAGCTTAGAAGGGGGCAATGGTCAAGAGACCCAGTACTTC,TRBV11-3,TRBD1,TRBJ2-5,NA
CASRPRTQETQYF,TGTGCCAGCAGACCGCGGACCCAAGAGACCCAGTACTTC,TRBV7-2,NA,TRBJ2-5,NA
CAWSVTLEAFF,TGTGCCTGGAGTGTCACCCTTGAAGCTTTCTTT,TRBV30,NA,TRBJ1-1,NA